The 21 T cell receptor beta chains below all came from one sample that was sequenced in a study of T cell changes during pregnancy in multiple sclerosis. TCRdb keeps only in-frame clones here, not all; method: immunoSEQ multiplex PCR. Of 10,000 to 15,000 clones in the sample, approximately 87% are singletons; the top ten hold around 13%. The sequencing here drew on CD8+ T cells from peripheral blood mononuclear cells, taken after pregnancy. The origin of the receptors is a female donor in good health, enrolled as a control in a pregnancy study.

The rearrangement uses TRBV29-1 and TRBJ1-2; TRBD1 is a possible D gene (6 bases). Germline V lookup: CDR1 SQVTM, CDR2 ANQGSEA. The V end lost 7 bases, the J end lost 4 bases, and 19 bases lay between the germline ends. The CDR3 consists of 14 residues. The CDR3 DNA is TGCAGCGCCCTGGGGGCCCACCAAGGCTATGGCTACACCTTC. As protein: CSALGAHQGYGYTF.

This chain's CDR3 is CACPSGIRNEQFF. The CDR3 bases are TGTGCCTGCCCAAGCGGGATAAGGAATGAGCAGTTCTTC. The rearrangement joins TRBV30 to TRBJ2-1, with TRBD2 matching 7 bases. The CDR3 loop spans 13 amino acids. V lost 6 bases to trimming and J lost 7 bases; unmatched junction nucleotides: 9. Germline lookup yields CDR1 GTSNPN and CDR2 SVGIG (reference sequence).

This sequence joins TRBV5-4 and TRBJ2-7; D is uncertain. Trimming stripped 4 bases from V and 4 bases from J, with 15 bases between. The germline CDR1 and CDR2 sequences are SGHNT and YYREEE (reference sequence). The CDR3 covers 14 residues. This chain's CDR3 is CASSPVSEPYEQYF. The CDR3 DNA sequence: TGTGCCAGCAGCCCCGTCAGCGAGCCATACGAGCAGTACTTC.

The chain recombines TRBV27 with TRBJ1-5; 7 bases match TRBD1. The CDR3 sequence is 15 residues long. The junction had 4 bases not matched to a gene; V was cut back by 3 bases and J by 2 bases. CDR1 is MNHEY and CDR2 is SMNVEV in the germline V gene (reference sequence). CDR3 protein: CASSFGGGGNQPQHF. The DNA for the CDR3 is TGTGCCAGCAGTTTCGGAGGGGGCGGCAATCAGCCCCAGCATTTT.

The V and J genes are TRBV13 and TRBJ2-7, with D perhaps TRBD1 (6 bases). CDR1 and CDR2 (germline): PRHDT, FYEKMQ (reference sequence). The CDR3 is made up of 14 amino acids. V lost 1 base and J lost 0, with 7 bases in between. The CDR3 DNA reads as TGTGCCAGCAGCTTAGACAGGGACTCCTACGAGCAGTACTTC. Its translation is CASSLDRDSYEQYF. The full variable domain, with the rest looked up from reference TRBV13 and TRBJ2-7, is AAGVIQSPRHLIKEKRETATLKCYPIPRHDTVYWYQQGPGQDPQFLISFYEKMQSDKGSIPDRFSAQQFSDYHSELNMSSLELGDSALYFCASSLDRDSYEQYFGPGTRLTVT.

J is TRBJ2-5 and V is TRBV15, with 7 bases aligning to TRBD2. The V gene's germline CDR1 is LNHNV and CDR2 YYDKDF (reference sequence). V dropped 0 bases and J dropped 0; count of bases not matched to a gene: 4. The length of the CDR3 is 16 residues. The CDR3 sequence: CATSRDLSGDQETQYF. For the CDR3, the DNA is TGTGCCACCAGCAGAGATTTGAGCGGGGACCAAGAGACCCAGTACTTC.

This clone was seen a few times. The chain carries TRBV29-1 and TRBJ2-1; a possible D gene is TRBD2 (5 bases). V was pared by 4 bases and J by 3 bases, with 13 bases between. CDR3 length: 14 amino acids. The germline gives CDR1 SQVTM, CDR2 ANQGSEA. CDR3 in DNA: TGCAGCGTTGTATCACTAGGGTACTACAATGAGCAGTTCTTC. This sequence encodes CSVVSLGYYNEQFF.

V and J are TRBV27 and TRBJ2-2; the match to TRBD2 covers 8 bases. The CDR3 is 17 residues long. Germline V lookup: CDR1 MNHEY, CDR2 SMNVEV (reference sequence). The V gene end was trimmed by 2 bases and the J gene end by 2 bases; junction bases not matched to a gene: 7. The CDR3 region is CASSLIGSGINTGELFF. The CDR3 DNA follows: TGTGCCAGCAGTTTAATCGGTAGCGGGATCAACACCGGGGAGCTGTTTTTT.

This clone was counted between two and nine times. The rearrangement uses TRBV7-9 and TRBJ2-7; 9 nucleotides align to TRBD1. Per the germline V gene, CDR1 is SEHNR and CDR2 is FQNEAQ (reference sequence). With V trimmed by 5 bases and J by 7 bases, 9 bases remained unmatched. This CDR3 is built from 14 residues. The CDR3 reads CASSGPGQGLEQYF. CDR3 bases: TGTGCCAGCAGCGGGCCGGGACAGGGCTTGGAGCAGTACTTC.

The CDR3 DNA is TGCGCCAGCAGCACCTACGGAGATTCACCCCTCCACTTT. This encodes CASSTYGDSPLHF. The rearrangement links TRBV5-1 to TRBJ1-6; no firm D call. The CDR3 totals 13 residues. CDR1 and CDR2 from the germline V gene are SGHRS and YFSETQ. V was shortened by 4 bases and J by 8 bases, with 10 bases between the two germline ends.

The chain couples TRBV6-6 to TRBJ2-3; TRBD1 aligns across 8 bases. The CDR3 has 16 amino acids. V gave up 6 bases and J gave up 1 base; unmatched junction bases: 9. Germline assignment: CDR1 MNHNY and CDR2 SVGAGI (reference sequence). Here the CDR3 reads CASSLNQGAGTDTQYF. CDR3 nucleotides: TGTGCCAGCAGCCTAAACCAGGGGGCCGGCACAGATACGCAGTATTTT.

V usage is TRBV5-1 and J usage is TRBJ2-2; TRBD2 matches 11 bases. J lost 5 bases, V lost 0 bases, and 6 bases had no gene match. Germline V gene lookup returns CDR1 SGHRS and CDR2 YFSETQ. The CDR3 consists of 17 residues. CDR3 coding DNA: TGCGCCAGCAGCTTGGAGCTAGCGGGGGGCCGGACCGGGGAGCTGTTTTTT. It encodes CASSLELAGGRTGELFF.

The V gene is TRBV18, the J gene TRBJ1-4, with D maybe TRBD1 (6 bases). The CDR3 covers 13 residues. Germline V gives CDR1 KGHSH, CDR2 LQKENI. With 0 bases removed from V and 7 bases from J, the gap between germline ends came to 6 bases. The CDR3 loop is CASSPPDSEKLFF. For the CDR3, the DNA is TGTGCCAGCTCACCACCGGACAGTGAAAAACTGTTTTTT.

In nucleotides, the CDR3 is TGTGCCAGCAGTGACAGGGGGCACAATGAGCAGTTCTTC. It yields the protein CASSDRGHNEQFF. The chain recombines TRBV6-4 with TRBJ2-1; 7 positions agree with TRBD1. The germline V gene encodes CDR1 MRHNA and CDR2 SNTAGT. The CDR3 is 13 amino acids. J was trimmed by 5 bases and V by 2 bases; bases with no gene match: 0.

This chain uses TRBV4-2 with TRBJ2-1; D unclear. Germline values: CDR1 LGHNA, CDR2 YNFKEQ. The CDR3 has 12 amino acids. The ends were cut back, 4 bases at V and 5 bases at J, with 6 bases in the middle. The CDR3 nucleotides are TGTGCCAGCAGCCTTTCTGACAATGAGCAGTTCTTC. Protein sequence: CASSLSDNEQFF.

This clone was observed a few times. The chain couples TRBV10-3 to TRBJ1-1; a possible D gene is TRBD1 (6 bases). CDR3 length: 15 amino acids. Germline lookup yields CDR1 ENHRY and CDR2 SYGVKD. Trimming stripped 7 bases from V and 3 bases from J, with 18 bases between. The CDR3 DNA reads as TGTGCCATCAAGGCAGGGGAGATGTTGGACACTGAAGCTTTCTTT. This translates into CAIKAGEMLDTEAFF.

By frequency in the sample, this clone is medium-sized (0.01 to 0.1%). The chain couples TRBV4-2 to TRBJ1-6; 9 nucleotides align to TRBD1. Germline V CDR1 and CDR2: LGHNA, YNFKEQ. V lost 0 bases, J lost 9 bases, and 6 bases stayed unmatched. The CDR3 sequence is 16 residues long. CDR3 sequence (DNA): TGTGCCAGCAGCCAAGATCTGGGACAGGGCTCTTCACCCCTCCACTTT. Translation gives CASSQDLGQGSSPLHF.

This chain joins TRBV7-2 and TRBJ2-5; maybe TRBD2 (5 bases). The CDR3 totals 15 residues. Trimming removed 1 base from V and 3 bases from J, with 12 bases in between. Germline V gene data show CDR1 as SGHTA and CDR2 as FQGNSA. The CDR3 bases are TGTGCCAGCAGCTTAGACGTAGCGTCCGAAGAGACCCAGTACTTC. Amino acid sequence: CASSLDVASEETQYF.

The rearrangement joins TRBV28 to TRBJ2-2; 7 nucleotides agree with TRBD1. This CDR3 is built from 16 residues. In germline, CDR1 is MDHEN, CDR2 SYDVKM. V shed 5 bases, J shed 3 bases, and the junction held 9 bases outside the gene matches. CDR3 sequence (DNA): TGTGCCAGCAGTCTTTCCTCGGACAGGCACACCGGGGAGCTGTTTTTT. Protein sequence: CASSLSSDRHTGELFF. Supplemented by reference TRBV28 and TRBJ2-2, the full variable domain reads DVKVTQSSRYLVKRTGEKVFLECVQDMDHENMFWYRQDPGLGLRLIYFSYDVKMKEKGDIPEGYSVSREKKERFSLILESASTNQTSMYLCASSLSSDRHTGELFFGEGSRLTVL.

V is TRBV27 and J is TRBJ2-7; 9 positions match TRBD2. This CDR3 contains 14 residues. Germline lookup yields CDR1 MNHEY and CDR2 SMNVEV (reference sequence). The V and J ends lost 3 bases and 5 bases, in that order; junction bases with no gene match: 5. The CDR3 DNA is TGTGCCAGCAGTTTTAGCGGGAGCACGGACGAGCAGTACTTC. Protein: CASSFSGSTDEQYF.

V usage is TRBV27 and J usage is TRBJ2-7; D possibly corresponds to TRBD1 (6 bases). The CDR3 loop spans 14 amino acids. V dropped 7 bases and J dropped 1 base, with 14 bases sitting between them. Germline V gene data show CDR1 as MNHEY and CDR2 as SMNVEV (reference sequence). The CDR3 loop is CASMVGTGSYEQYF. The CDR3, as DNA: TGTGCCAGCATGGTGGGTACAGGGTCCTACGAGCAGTACTTC.